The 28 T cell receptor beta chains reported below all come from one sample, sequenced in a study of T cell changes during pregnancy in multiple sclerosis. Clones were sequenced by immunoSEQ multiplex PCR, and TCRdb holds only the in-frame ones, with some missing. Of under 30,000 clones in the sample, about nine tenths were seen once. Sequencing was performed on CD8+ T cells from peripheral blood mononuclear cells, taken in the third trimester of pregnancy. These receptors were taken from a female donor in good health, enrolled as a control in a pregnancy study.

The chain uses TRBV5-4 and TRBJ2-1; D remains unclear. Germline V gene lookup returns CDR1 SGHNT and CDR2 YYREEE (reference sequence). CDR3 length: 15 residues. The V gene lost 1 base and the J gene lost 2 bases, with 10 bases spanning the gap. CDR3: CASSLLQSTYNEQFF. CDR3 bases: TGTGCCAGCAGCTTGTTACAATCCACCTACAATGAGCAGTTCTTC.

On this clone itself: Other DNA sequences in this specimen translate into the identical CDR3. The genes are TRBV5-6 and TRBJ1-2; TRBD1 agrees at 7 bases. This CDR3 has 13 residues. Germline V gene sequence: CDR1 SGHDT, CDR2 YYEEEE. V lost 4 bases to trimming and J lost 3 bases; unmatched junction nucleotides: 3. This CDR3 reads CASSPTGDYGYTF. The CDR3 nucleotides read TGTGCCAGCAGCCCCACAGGGGACTATGGCTACACCTTC.

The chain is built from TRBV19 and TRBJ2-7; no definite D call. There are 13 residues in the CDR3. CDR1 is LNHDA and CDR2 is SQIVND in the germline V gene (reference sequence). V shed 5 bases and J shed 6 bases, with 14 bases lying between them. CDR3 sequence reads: CASSFAPEREQYF. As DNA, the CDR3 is TGTGCCAGTAGTTTTGCCCCAGAGCGCGAGCAGTACTTC. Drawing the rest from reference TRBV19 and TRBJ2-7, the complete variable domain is DGGITQSPKYLFRKEGQNVTLSCEQNLNHDAMYWYRQDPGQGLRLIYYSQIVNDFQKGDIAEGYSVSREKKESFPLTVTSAQKNPTAFYLCASSFAPEREQYFGPGTRLTVT.

The CDR3 nucleotides read TGTGCCAGCAGGGGGCTTAATGAAAAACTGTTTTTT. It translates to CASRGLNEKLFF. This chain uses TRBV7-9 with TRBJ1-4, with D possibly being TRBD1 (5 bases). Germline V gene data show CDR1 as SEHNR and CDR2 as FQNEAQ (reference sequence). V was clipped by 6 bases and J by 4 bases, with 6 bases between them. The CDR3 covers 12 residues.

CDR3 in amino acids: CASSQVSGTDTQYF. The CDR3 coding sequence is TGCGCCAGCAGCCAAGTTTCCGGGACAGATACGCAGTATTTT. This sequence joins TRBV4-1 and TRBJ2-3; D uncertain. The CDR3 has 14 amino acids. V was cut by 1 base and J by 3 bases, with 8 bases left in between. Germline values: CDR1 MGHRA, CDR2 YSYEKL.

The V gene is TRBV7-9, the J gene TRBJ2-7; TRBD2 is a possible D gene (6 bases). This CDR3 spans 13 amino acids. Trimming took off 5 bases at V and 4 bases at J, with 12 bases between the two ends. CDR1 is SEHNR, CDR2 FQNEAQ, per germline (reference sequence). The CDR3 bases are TGTGCCAGCAGCGTCCCGGGGGTGTACGAGCAGTACTTC. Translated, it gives CASSVPGVYEQYF. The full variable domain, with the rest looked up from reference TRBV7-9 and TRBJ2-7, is DTGVSQNPRHKITKRGQNVTFRCDPISEHNRLYWYRQTLGQGPEFLTYFQNEAQLEKSRLLSDRFSAERPKGSFSTLEIQRTEQGDSAMYLCASSVPGVYEQYFGPGTRLTVT.

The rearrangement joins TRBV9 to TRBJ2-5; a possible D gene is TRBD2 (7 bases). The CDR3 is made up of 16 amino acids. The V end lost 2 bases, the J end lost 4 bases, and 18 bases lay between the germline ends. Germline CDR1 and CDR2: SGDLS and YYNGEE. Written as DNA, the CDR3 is TGTGCCAGCAGCGTCTATGGGGGGGGGCCGTCAGAGACCCAGTACTTC. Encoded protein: CASSVYGGGPSETQYF. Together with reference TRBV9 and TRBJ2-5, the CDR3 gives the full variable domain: DSGVTQTPKHLITATGQRVTLRCSPRSGDLSVYWYQQSLDQGLQFLIQYYNGEERAKGNILERFSAQQFPDLHSELNLSSLELGDSALYFCASSVYGGGPSETQYFGPGTRLLVL.

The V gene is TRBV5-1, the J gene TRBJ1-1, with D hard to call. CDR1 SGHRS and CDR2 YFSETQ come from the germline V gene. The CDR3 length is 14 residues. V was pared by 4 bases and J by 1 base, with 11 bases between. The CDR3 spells CASSHGEPNTEAFF. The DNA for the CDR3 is TGCGCCAGCAGCCACGGGGAGCCGAACACTGAAGCTTTCTTT. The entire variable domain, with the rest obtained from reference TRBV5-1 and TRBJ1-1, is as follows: KAGVTQTPRYLIKTRGQQVTLSCSPISGHRSVSWYQQTPGQGLQFLFEYFSETQRNKGNFPGRFSGRQFSNSRSEMNVSTLELGDSALYLCASSHGEPNTEAFFGQGTRLTVV.

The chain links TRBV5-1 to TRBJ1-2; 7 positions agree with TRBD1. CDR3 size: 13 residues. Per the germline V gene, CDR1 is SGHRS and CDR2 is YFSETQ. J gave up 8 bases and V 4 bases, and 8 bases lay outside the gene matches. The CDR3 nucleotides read TGCGCCAGCAGCAGTCCGGGACAGTGGGGCTACACCTTC. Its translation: CASSSPGQWGYTF.

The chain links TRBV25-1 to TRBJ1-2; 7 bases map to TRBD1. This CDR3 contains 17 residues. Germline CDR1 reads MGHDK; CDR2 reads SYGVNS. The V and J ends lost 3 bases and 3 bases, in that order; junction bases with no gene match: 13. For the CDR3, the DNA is TGTGCCAGCAGTGACGCTCACCTGGGACAGCGACACTATGGCTACACCTTC. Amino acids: CASSDAHLGQRHYGYTF.

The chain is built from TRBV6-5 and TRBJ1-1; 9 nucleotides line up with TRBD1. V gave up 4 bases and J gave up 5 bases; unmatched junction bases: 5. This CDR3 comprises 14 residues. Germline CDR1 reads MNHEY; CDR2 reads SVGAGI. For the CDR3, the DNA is TGTGCCAGCAGTTTACAGGGGGCGAGTACTGAAGCTTTCTTT. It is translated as CASSLQGASTEAFF.

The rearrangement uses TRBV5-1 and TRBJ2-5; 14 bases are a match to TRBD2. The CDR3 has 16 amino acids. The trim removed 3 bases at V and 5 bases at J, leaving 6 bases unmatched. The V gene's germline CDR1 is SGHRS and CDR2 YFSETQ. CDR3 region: CASSYGTSGSGETQYF. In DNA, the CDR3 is TGCGCCAGCAGCTACGGGACTAGCGGGAGTGGGGAGACCCAGTACTTC.

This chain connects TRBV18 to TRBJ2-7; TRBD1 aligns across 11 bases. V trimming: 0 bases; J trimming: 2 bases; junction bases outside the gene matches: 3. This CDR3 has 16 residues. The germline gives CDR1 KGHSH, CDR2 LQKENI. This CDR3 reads CASSPPGQGAPYEQYF. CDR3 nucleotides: TGTGCCAGCTCACCACCAGGACAGGGGGCCCCCTACGAGCAGTACTTC.

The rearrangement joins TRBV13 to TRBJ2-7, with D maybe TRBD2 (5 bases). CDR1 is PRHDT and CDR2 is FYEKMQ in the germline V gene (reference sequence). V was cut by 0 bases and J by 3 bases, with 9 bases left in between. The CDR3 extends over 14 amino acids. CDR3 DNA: TGTGCCAGCAGCTTAGGGTTGAGGGACTACGAGCAGTACTTC. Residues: CASSLGLRDYEQYF.

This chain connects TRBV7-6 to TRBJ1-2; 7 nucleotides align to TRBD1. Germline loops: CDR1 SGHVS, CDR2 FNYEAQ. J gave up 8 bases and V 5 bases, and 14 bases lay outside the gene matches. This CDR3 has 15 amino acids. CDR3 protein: CASSPTETGPRGYTF. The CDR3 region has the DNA TGTGCCAGCAGCCCCACGGAGACAGGGCCCAGGGGCTACACCTTC.

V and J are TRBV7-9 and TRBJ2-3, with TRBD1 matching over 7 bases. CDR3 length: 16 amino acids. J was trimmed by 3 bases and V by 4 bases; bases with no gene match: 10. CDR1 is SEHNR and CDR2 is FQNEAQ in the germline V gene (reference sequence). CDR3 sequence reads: CASSWGQGVWTDTQYF. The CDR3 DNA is TGTGCCAGCAGCTGGGGCCAGGGGGTTTGGACAGATACGCAGTATTTT.

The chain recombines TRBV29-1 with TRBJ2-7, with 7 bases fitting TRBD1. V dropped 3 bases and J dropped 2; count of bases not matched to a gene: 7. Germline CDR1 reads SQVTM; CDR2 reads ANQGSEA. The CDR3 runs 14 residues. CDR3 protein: CSVDWPGGTYEQYF. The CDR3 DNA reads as TGCAGCGTTGATTGGCCAGGGGGTACCTACGAGCAGTACTTC.

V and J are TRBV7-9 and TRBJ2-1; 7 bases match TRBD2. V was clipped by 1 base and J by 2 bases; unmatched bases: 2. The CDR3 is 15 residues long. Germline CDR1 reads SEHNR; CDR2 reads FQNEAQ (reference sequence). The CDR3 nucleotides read TGTGCCAGCAGCTTAGACCTAGCGGCCTACAATGAGCAGTTCTTC. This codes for CASSLDLAAYNEQFF.

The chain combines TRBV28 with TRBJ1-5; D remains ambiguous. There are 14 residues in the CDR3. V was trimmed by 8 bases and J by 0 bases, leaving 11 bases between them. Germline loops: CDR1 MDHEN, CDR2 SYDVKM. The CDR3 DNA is TGTGCCAGCCTGGCCCAGATTAGCAATCAGCCCCAGCATTTT. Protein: CASLAQISNQPQHF.

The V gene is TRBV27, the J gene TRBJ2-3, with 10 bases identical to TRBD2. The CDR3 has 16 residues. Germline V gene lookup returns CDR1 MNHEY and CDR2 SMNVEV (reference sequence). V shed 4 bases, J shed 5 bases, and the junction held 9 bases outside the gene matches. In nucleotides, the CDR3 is TGTGCCAGCAGTTCCCCAGCGGGAGGGCCCATAGATACGCAGTATTTT. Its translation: CASSSPAGGPIDTQYF.

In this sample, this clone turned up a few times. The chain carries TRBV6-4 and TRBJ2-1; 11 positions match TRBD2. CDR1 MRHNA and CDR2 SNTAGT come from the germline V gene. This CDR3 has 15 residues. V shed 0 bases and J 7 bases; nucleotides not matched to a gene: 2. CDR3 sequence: CASSDSSGGANEQFF. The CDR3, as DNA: TGTGCCAGCAGTGACTCTAGCGGGGGGGCAAATGAGCAGTTCTTC.

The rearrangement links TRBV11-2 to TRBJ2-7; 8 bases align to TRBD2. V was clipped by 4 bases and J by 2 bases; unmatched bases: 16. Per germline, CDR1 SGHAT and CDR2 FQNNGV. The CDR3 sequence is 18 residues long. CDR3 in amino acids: CASSSPRERGKAPYEQYF. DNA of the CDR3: TGTGCCAGCAGCTCCCCTCGTGAGCGGGGGAAGGCCCCCTACGAGCAGTACTTC.

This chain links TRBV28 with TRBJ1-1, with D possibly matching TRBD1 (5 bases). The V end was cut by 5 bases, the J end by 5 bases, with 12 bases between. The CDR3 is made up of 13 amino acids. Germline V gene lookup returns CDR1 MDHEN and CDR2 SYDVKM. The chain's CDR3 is CASSAQGFTEAFF. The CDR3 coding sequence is TGTGCCAGCAGTGCCCAGGGATTTACTGAAGCTTTCTTT.

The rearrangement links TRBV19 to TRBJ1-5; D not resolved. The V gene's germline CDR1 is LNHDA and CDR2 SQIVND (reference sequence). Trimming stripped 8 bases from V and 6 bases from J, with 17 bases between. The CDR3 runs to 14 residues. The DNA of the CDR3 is TGTGCCAGTGGCCTTAGGAGGGCAGGTCAGCCCCAGCATTTT. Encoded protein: CASGLRRAGQPQHF.

The DNA for the CDR3 is TGTGCCAGCAGCCTGACTAGCGGGGTTTACGAGCAGTACTTC. It translates to CASSLTSGVYEQYF. The rearrangement links TRBV28 to TRBJ2-7, with 11 positions matching TRBD2. The CDR3 length is 14 residues. After removal of 6 bases from V and 4 bases from J, the junction contained 5 bases not matched to a gene. In germline, CDR1 is MDHEN, CDR2 SYDVKM.

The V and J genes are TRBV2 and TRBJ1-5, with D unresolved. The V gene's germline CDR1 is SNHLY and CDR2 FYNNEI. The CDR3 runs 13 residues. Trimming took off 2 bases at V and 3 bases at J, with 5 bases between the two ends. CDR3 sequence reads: CASSELYNQPQHF. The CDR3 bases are TGTGCCAGCAGTGAACTCTACAATCAGCCCCAGCATTTT. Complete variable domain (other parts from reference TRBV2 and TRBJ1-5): EPEVTQTPSHQVTQMGQEVILRCVPISNHLYFYWYRQILGQKVEFLVSFYNNEISEKSEIFDDQFSVERPDGSNFTLKIRSTKLEDSAMYFCASSELYNQPQHFGDGTRLSIL.

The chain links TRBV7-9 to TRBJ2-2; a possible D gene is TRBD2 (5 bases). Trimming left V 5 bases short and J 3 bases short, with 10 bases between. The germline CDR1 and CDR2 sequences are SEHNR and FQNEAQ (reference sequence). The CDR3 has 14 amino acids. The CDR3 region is CASSRTSDTGELFF. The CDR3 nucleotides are TGTGCCAGCAGCCGGACTTCCGACACCGGGGAGCTGTTTTTT.

CDR3 in amino acids: CASSLSIGTGVLEQYF. CDR3 nucleotide sequence: TGTGCCAGCAGTTTATCGATAGGGACAGGGGTTCTAGAGCAGTACTTC. The J gene is TRBJ2-7, the V gene TRBV27, with 10 bases aligning to TRBD1. Trimming removed 0 bases from V and 7 bases from J; junction bases left unmatched: 9. The CDR3 runs 16 residues. Germline V gene data show CDR1 as MNHEY and CDR2 as SMNVEV (reference sequence).